These 24 T cell receptor beta chains share one sample of origin, sequenced in a study of cytomegalovirus exposure and HLA in healthy donors. This PCR relied on a set of 60 Vbeta primers and 13 Jbeta primers. Method: immunoSEQ multiplex PCR; TCRdb's copy keeps in-frame clones and lacks some. The sample contains about 61,000 clones, around 90% of which appear only once. The sequenced sample was PBMCs. The receptor source for this set is a man aged 25 to 40 in good health and CMV-seropositive.

The chain has TRBV28 and TRBJ2-2, with 9 bases fitting TRBD2. The germline CDR1 and CDR2 sequences are MDHEN and SYDVKM. The CDR3 covers 16 residues. J lost 5 bases, V lost 6 bases, and 10 bases had no gene match. The chain's CDR3 is CASRDSGRLSTGELFF. CDR3 nucleotides: TGTGCCAGCAGGGATAGCGGGAGATTGAGTACCGGGGAGCTGTTTTTT.

This clone was seen once. This chain uses TRBV6-1 with TRBJ1-1; D perhaps matches TRBD1 (5 bases). V dropped 8 bases and J dropped 0 bases, with 10 bases sitting between them. Germline V gene lookup returns CDR1 MNHNS and CDR2 SASEGT. The CDR3 has 13 residues. CDR3 protein: CASGYRMNTEAFF. The CDR3 DNA reads as TGTGCCAGCGGCTACAGGATGAACACTGAAGCTTTCTTT.

The genes are TRBV6-5 and TRBJ2-7, with D unresolved. V dropped 5 bases and J dropped 5 bases, with 7 bases sitting between them. Germline lookup yields CDR1 MNHEY and CDR2 SVGAGI. This CDR3 has 11 amino acids. This CDR3 is CASSELDEQYF. The CDR3 DNA reads as TGTGCCAGCAGTGAACTGGACGAGCAGTACTTC.

This sequence joins TRBV19 and TRBJ1-5, with 9 bases aligning to TRBD1. The CDR3 extends over 14 amino acids. CDR1 LNHDA and CDR2 SQIVND come from the germline V gene (reference sequence). The ends lost 6 bases at V and 4 bases at J; junction bases unmatched: 4. The CDR3 loop is CASRDRGVNQPQHF. CDR3 nucleotide sequence: TGTGCCAGTAGGGACAGGGGAGTGAATCAGCCCCAGCATTTT.

The J gene is TRBJ2-3, the V gene TRBV11-3, with 13 bases that match TRBD2. J gave up 3 bases and V 5 bases, and 2 bases lay outside the gene matches. Germline V gives CDR1 SGHNT, CDR2 YENEEA. CDR3 length: 15 residues. CDR3 loop: CASSTTSGRTDTQYF. The CDR3 nucleotides read TGTGCCAGCAGCACGACTAGCGGGAGGACAGATACGCAGTATTTT. Complete variable domain (other parts from reference TRBV11-3 and TRBJ2-3): EAGVVQSPRYKIIEKKQPVAFWCNPISGHNTLYWYLQNLGQGPELLIRYENEEAVDDSQLPKDRFSAERLKGVDSTLKIQPAELGDSAVYLCASSTTSGRTDTQYFGPGTRLTVL.

This clone was detected a few times. The chain uses TRBV7-9 and TRBJ1-1; D uncertain. CDR1 SEHNR and CDR2 FQNEAQ come from the germline V gene (reference sequence). Trimming cost V 1 base and J 0 bases, with 6 bases left between them. The CDR3 has 14 amino acids. CDR3 DNA: TGTGCCAGCAGCTTAGGGGAGGTGAACACTGAAGCTTTCTTT. This encodes CASSLGEVNTEAFF.

The V gene is TRBV7-2, the J gene TRBJ1-2, with D perhaps TRBD1 (6 bases). The CDR3 spans 13 residues. Germline CDR1 SGHTA, CDR2 FQGNSA. V gave up 4 bases and J gave up 6 bases, with 12 bases separating them. In DNA form, the CDR3 reads TGTGCCAGCAGCTCCGGGGGGCGGGATGGCTACACCTTC. Protein product: CASSSGGRDGYTF.

The chain uses TRBV5-1 and TRBJ2-7; perhaps TRBD2 as D (6 bases). Trimming pared 4 bases from V and 5 bases from J, leaving 19 bases between. The CDR3 spans 15 residues. Germline V gene sequence: CDR1 SGHRS, CDR2 YFSETQ. Written as DNA, the CDR3 is TGCGCCAGCAGCCCGGGACTGGGGGAAGTCGACGAGCAGTACTTC. Translation gives CASSPGLGEVDEQYF.

The chain joins TRBV6-1 to TRBJ2-7; TRBD2 agrees at 9 bases. Germline CDR1 MNHNS, CDR2 SASEGT. With 1 base clipped from V and 4 bases from J, the junction kept 14 bases outside the gene matches. The CDR3 is 18 residues long. The CDR3 spells CASSEEAPGWGLAYEQYF. CDR3 coding DNA: TGTGCCAGCAGTGAAGAGGCGCCAGGCTGGGGACTAGCTTACGAGCAGTACTTC.

The rearrangement links TRBV6-5 to TRBJ1-1, with 10 nucleotides matching TRBD1. The CDR3 totals 14 residues. V was clipped by 2 bases and J by 11 bases; unmatched bases: 8. Germline V CDR1 and CDR2: MNHEY, SVGAGI. CDR3 coding DNA: TGTGCCAGCAGTTACACCGGGACAGGGGAACAGGCTTTCTTT. It is translated as CASSYTGTGEQAFF.

The V call is TRBV29-1, the J call TRBJ2-7; D perhaps matches TRBD2 (7 bases). The CDR3 loop spans 13 amino acids. CDR1 is SQVTM and CDR2 is ANQGSEA in the germline V gene. V lost 8 bases and J 7 bases, leaving 21 bases between the germline ends. The CDR3 DNA reads TGCAGCTTTGTGGGAGGGGGGGCCGGGGAGCAGTACTTC. Its protein product is CSFVGGGAGEQYF.

This chain links TRBV6-5 with TRBJ1-2; D possibly corresponds to TRBD1 (5 bases). This CDR3 spans 14 amino acids. The V and J ends lost 4 bases and 6 bases respectively, with 15 bases between them. Germline CDR1 is MNHEY and CDR2 is SVGAGI. The chain's CDR3 is CASSSPWGGNGYTF. The CDR3 DNA is TGTGCCAGCAGTTCCCCGTGGGGGGGGAATGGCTACACCTTC.

V usage is TRBV5-4 and J usage is TRBJ1-1; a possible D gene is TRBD1 (6 bases). V was cut by 0 bases and J by 7 bases, with 13 bases left in between. Germline V gene lookup returns CDR1 SGHNT and CDR2 YYREEE (reference sequence). The CDR3 extends over 14 amino acids. In DNA form, the CDR3 reads TGTGCCAGCAGCTTGGTGGTAGACAGGAGTGAAGCTTTCTTT. Residues: CASSLVVDRSEAFF.

CDR3: CASRKEQGLYEQYF. The CDR3 DNA sequence: TGTGCCAGCAGGAAAGAACAGGGTTTGTACGAGCAGTACTTC. J is TRBJ2-7 and V is TRBV5-8, with a weak D call TRBD1 (6 bases). From germline, CDR1 is SGHTS and CDR2 YDEGEE. The CDR3 consists of 14 residues. V shed 5 bases and J shed 4 bases, with 16 bases lying between them.

This chain links TRBV29-1 with TRBJ2-7; D gene uncertain. The length of the CDR3 is 16 residues. The V end lost 0 bases, the J end lost 1 base, and 16 bases lay between the germline ends. Germline CDR1 SQVTM, CDR2 ANQGSEA. The CDR3 DNA reads TGCAGCGTTGAAGATAAGGCCCCGGTCGGGTCCTACGAGCAGTACTTC. It yields the protein CSVEDKAPVGSYEQYF.

CDR3 DNA: TGTGCCAGCAGTTCCCTAGCGCATCCCCCCTACGAGCAGTACTTC. It encodes CASSSLAHPPYEQYF. The chain combines TRBV6-1 with TRBJ2-7, with TRBD2 as a possible D gene (6 bases). Germline CDR1 reads MNHNS; CDR2 reads SASEGT. The CDR3 runs to 15 residues. V dropped 5 bases and J dropped 2 bases, with 16 bases sitting between them.

The V gene is TRBV11-2, the J gene TRBJ1-1; TRBD1 matches 11 bases. The germline V gene encodes CDR1 SGHAT and CDR2 FQNNGV. CDR3 length: 15 residues. The trim removed 1 base at V and 9 bases at J, leaving 7 bases unmatched. CDR3: CASSLGGTGGRQAFF. Here the CDR3 DNA reads TGTGCCAGCAGCTTAGGAGGGACAGGGGGTCGGCAAGCTTTCTTT.

J is TRBJ2-7 and V is TRBV30; possible D gene TRBD2, 7 bases. V shed 4 bases and J shed 6 bases, with 22 bases lying between them. The CDR3 spans 15 residues. Per the germline V gene, CDR1 is GTSNPN and CDR2 is SVGIG (reference sequence). Here the CDR3 reads CAWNRIGGRVGEQYF. CDR3 nucleotides: TGTGCCTGGAATAGGATCGGGGGGCGCGTTGGCGAGCAGTACTTC. The entire variable domain, with the rest obtained from reference TRBV30 and TRBJ2-7, is as follows: SQTIHQWPATLVQPVGSPLSLECTVEGTSNPNLYWYRQAAGRGLQLLFYSVGIGQISSEVPQNLSASRPQDRQFILSSKKLLLSDSGFYLCAWNRIGGRVGEQYFGPGTRLTVT.

The rearrangement uses TRBV15 and TRBJ1-1, with D maybe TRBD1 (5 bases). The CDR3 is 15 amino acids. Trimming removed 1 base at V and 1 base at J, with 10 bases between. Germline CDR1 and CDR2: LNHNV and YYDKDF (reference sequence). The CDR3 spells CATSRVIGENTEAFF. CDR3 sequence (DNA): TGTGCCACCAGCAGAGTCATAGGGGAGAACACTGAAGCTTTCTTT. Full variable domain (outside the CDR3, taken from reference TRBV15 and TRBJ1-1): DAMVIQNPRYQVTQFGKPVTLSCSQTLNHNVMYWYQQKSSQAPKLLFHYYDKDFNNEADTPDNFQSRRPNTSFCFLDIRSPGLGDTAMYLCATSRVIGENTEAFFGQGTRLTVV.

This clone was picked up one time. V gene TRBV2 combines with J gene TRBJ2-3; tentatively, D is TRBD1 (5 bases). The germline CDR1 and CDR2 sequences are SNHLY and FYNNEI. The V gene lost 6 bases and the J gene lost 4 bases, with 17 bases spanning the gap. This CDR3 spans 15 amino acids. The CDR3, as DNA: TGTGCCAGCAGGGGGCCTCTGGGGTCGTCAGATACGCAGTATTTT. It encodes CASRGPLGSSDTQYF.

This chain uses TRBV5-1 with TRBJ1-2, with 7 bases identical to TRBD1. V lost 4 bases and J lost 0; bases outside the gene matches: 6. The CDR3 is 15 amino acids. Germline loops: CDR1 SGHRS, CDR2 YFSETQ. CDR3 DNA sequence: TGCGCCAGCAGCGTTCAGGGGGAAGCTAACTATGGCTACACCTTC. This gives the protein CASSVQGEANYGYTF.

The chain joins TRBV12-5 to TRBJ2-7; possible D gene TRBD1, 5 bases. V was trimmed by 4 bases and J by 1 base, leaving 11 bases between them. Germline CDR1 reads LGHNT; CDR2 reads FRNRAP. CDR3 length equals 14 residues. The CDR3 DNA reads TGTGCTAGTGGTTCCTCCAGGGATTCCTACGAGCAGTACTTC. It translates to CASGSSRDSYEQYF.

The rearrangement joins TRBV7-8 to TRBJ2-7, with TRBD2 matching 9 bases. CDR3 length: 14 residues. The trim removed 1 base at V and 7 bases at J, leaving 5 bases unmatched. The germline gives CDR1 SGHVS, CDR2 FQNEAQ. The CDR3 bases are TGTGCCAGCAGCTTAGGCGGGAGGGCGGGAGAGCAGTACTTC. Its translation is CASSLGGRAGEQYF. The variable domain in full, with the rest retrieved from reference TRBV7-8 and TRBJ2-7, is GAGVSQSPRYKVAKRGQDVALRCDPISGHVSLFWYQQALGQGPEFLTYFQNEAQLDKSGLPSDRFFAERPEGSVSTLKIQRTQQEDSAVYLCASSLGGRAGEQYFGPGTRLTVT.

This clone was detected a few times. This chain connects TRBV5-4 to TRBJ2-1; weak D call: TRBD1 (5 bases). The ends were cut back, 3 bases at V and 2 bases at J, with 12 bases in the middle. The CDR3 loop spans 15 amino acids. Germline V gene lookup returns CDR1 SGHNT and CDR2 YYREEE (reference sequence). Written as DNA, the CDR3 is TGTGCCAGCAGCTACTGGGGCGGCACCTACAATGAGCAGTTCTTC. Translated: CASSYWGGTYNEQFF.